One and the same sample provided the 22 T cell receptor beta chains below, sequenced in a study of shared clonotypes between healthy human individuals. The method was immunoSEQ multiplex PCR; TCRdb's version includes in-frame clones alone and lacks a portion of them. The sample lists 950,000 to 1,300,000 clones, 65% to 80% occurring once. The specimen was memory CD4+ T cells sorted from blood. Subset defined: CD45RA-negative fraction. These receptors were collected from a man between 18 and 35 years old in good health.

This clone was observed a few times. The chain uses TRBV2 and TRBJ1-1, with 7 bases aligning to TRBD1. The CDR3 consists of 15 residues. Trimming took 6 bases from V and 0 from J; bases not matched to a gene: 7. CDR1 is SNHLY, CDR2 FYNNEI, per germline. CDR3 in amino acids: CASRPDRAMNTEAFF. DNA of the CDR3: TGTGCCAGCAGGCCCGACAGGGCCATGAACACTGAAGCTTTCTTT.

The V and J genes are TRBV6-1 and TRBJ2-1; D perhaps matches TRBD1 (6 bases). Germline V gives CDR1 MNHNS, CDR2 SASEGT. This CDR3 spans 14 amino acids. Trimming left V 6 bases short and J 0 bases short, with 9 bases between. The CDR3 loop is CASSRGRSYNEQFF. CDR3 sequence (DNA): TGTGCCAGCAGCAGGGGTCGCTCCTACAATGAGCAGTTCTTC.

The chain has TRBV5-1 and TRBJ2-5, with TRBD2 matching over 13 bases. V trimming: 4 bases; J trimming: 0 bases; junction bases outside the gene matches: 6. Germline V CDR1 and CDR2: SGHRS, YFSETQ. CDR3 length: 17 amino acids. As DNA, the CDR3 is TGCGCCAGCAGCCCCGGACTAGCGGGGGCCTACCAAGAGACCCAGTACTTC. Its protein is CASSPGLAGAYQETQYF.

The chain carries TRBV27 and TRBJ2-1, with D tentatively TRBD2 (8 bases). V lost 5 bases to trimming and J lost 13 bases, with 15 bases between them. The CDR3 is 12 amino acids. CDR1 and CDR2 from the germline V gene are MNHEY and SMNVEV (reference sequence). The CDR3 protein is CASSPGGGSQFF. CDR3 nucleotides: TGTGCCAGCAGTCCGGGAGGGGGCTCACAGTTCTTC.

The chain combines TRBV13 with TRBJ2-4, with a weak D call TRBD2 (5 bases). V was clipped by 4 bases and J by 7 bases, with 17 bases between them. In germline, CDR1 is PRHDT, CDR2 FYEKMQ (reference sequence). CDR3 size: 15 residues. This chain's CDR3 is CASSSHDGVRNIQYF. The CDR3 DNA follows: TGTGCCAGCAGCTCCCACGACGGGGTTCGGAACATTCAGTACTTC.

V and J are TRBV6-6 and TRBJ1-3; no firm D call. The germline CDR1 and CDR2 sequences are MNHNY and SVGAGI (reference sequence). V was shortened by 2 bases and J by 0 bases, with 5 bases between the two germline ends. The CDR3 totals 14 residues. The CDR3 DNA reads TGTGCCAGCAGTTACGGGATCTCTGGAAACACCATATATTTT. It yields the protein CASSYGISGNTIYF.

V gene TRBV6-1 combines with J gene TRBJ1-4; D remains unclear. Per the germline V gene, CDR1 is MNHNS and CDR2 is SASEGT. Trimming left V 6 bases short and J 1 base short, with 12 bases between. The CDR3 extends over 15 amino acids. Here the CDR3 DNA reads TGTGCCAGCAGGGGAAGGGAAGGAACTAATGAAAAACTGTTTTTT. Translation: CASRGREGTNEKLFF.

The J gene is TRBJ2-5, the V gene TRBV7-5; TRBD2 reflects the table's D call only, with no check against the DNA. TRBV7-5 is termed a pseudogene. The CDR3 runs 16 residues. The CDR3 coding sequence is TGTGCCAGAAGTTCGACTAGCGCAGCGTGGGGAGAGACCCAGTACTTC. It is translated as CARSSTSAAWGETQYF.

The rearrangement uses TRBV5-4 and TRBJ2-7, with 7 bases aligning to TRBD2. Germline CDR1 is SGHNT and CDR2 is YYREEE (reference sequence). The CDR3 covers 13 residues. The junction had 4 bases not matched to a gene; V was cut back by 4 bases and J by 3 bases. The CDR3 nucleotides read TGTGCCAGCAGCACCGGGACTAACTACGAGCAGTACTTC. Amino acids: CASSTGTNYEQYF.

The chain carries TRBV5-4 and TRBJ2-2, with TRBD2 matching over 10 bases. Germline V lookup: CDR1 SGHNT, CDR2 YYREEE (reference sequence). V lost 3 bases to trimming and J lost 7 bases; unmatched junction nucleotides: 6. The CDR3 is made up of 15 amino acids. CDR3 in DNA: TGTGCCAGCAGCTCGTTAGCGGGGGGCTTCGGGGAGCTGTTTTTT. It translates to CASSSLAGGFGELFF.

CDR3: CASSFNDRAQPQHF. Written as DNA, the CDR3 is TGTGCCAGCAGTTTTAACGACAGGGCGCAGCCCCAGCATTTT. The J gene is TRBJ1-5, the V gene TRBV28; TRBD1 aligns across 7 bases. The CDR3 loop spans 14 amino acids. Germline V gene sequence: CDR1 MDHEN, CDR2 SYDVKM. The V gene end was trimmed by 3 bases and the J gene end by 7 bases; junction bases not matched to a gene: 6.

The V gene is TRBV28, the J gene TRBJ2-1; 14 positions agree with TRBD2. V lost 5 bases to trimming and J lost 5 bases; unmatched junction nucleotides: 8. There are 17 residues in the CDR3. CDR1 is MDHEN and CDR2 is SYDVKM in the germline V gene. CDR3 DNA: TGTGCCAGCAGTCTCAGGACTAGCGGGGGGTTCCACAATGAGCAGTTCTTC. It translates to CASSLRTSGGFHNEQFF.

Details on this clone: The identical CDR3 is also encoded by other nucleotide sequences in the sample. The chain uses TRBV6-1 and TRBJ2-3; no reliable D call. This CDR3 has 11 amino acids. V dropped 5 bases and J dropped 6 bases, with 6 bases sitting between them. Looked up from germline, CDR1 is MNHNS and CDR2 is SASEGT. The CDR3 here is CASSRVDTQYF. CDR3 sequence (DNA): TGTGCCAGCAGTAGGGTGGATACGCAGTATTTT.

The chain uses TRBV28 and TRBJ2-3; 8 nucleotides match TRBD2. The CDR3 totals 16 residues. The ends lost 5 bases at V and 1 base at J; junction bases unmatched: 8. Germline CDR1 MDHEN, CDR2 SYDVKM. CDR3 coding DNA: TGTGCCAGCAGTCCAATAGCGGGGTGGGGCACAGATACGCAGTATTTT. Translated, it gives CASSPIAGWGTDTQYF.

V gene TRBV6-1 combines with J gene TRBJ1-5; a possible D gene is TRBD1 (6 bases). V lost 1 base and J 7 bases, leaving 17 bases between the germline ends. This CDR3 has 16 residues. Germline CDR1 and CDR2: MNHNS and SASEGT. The DNA for the CDR3 is TGTGCCAGCAGTGAAGGGTGGGGCCAGGGGCGGCAGCCCCAGCATTTT. It yields the protein CASSEGWGQGRQPQHF.

The V call is TRBV7-9, the J call TRBJ2-1; D not certain. CDR3 length: 14 residues. The germline CDR1 and CDR2 sequences are SEHNR and FQNEAQ (reference sequence). Trimming pared 1 base from V and 8 bases from J, leaving 12 bases between. Written as DNA, the CDR3 is TGTGCCAGCAGCTTAGGGGTGACTGGCCATGAGCAGTTCTTC. Its translation is CASSLGVTGHEQFF.

The chain combines TRBV7-9 with TRBJ2-1; 12 nucleotides agree with TRBD2. This CDR3 region has 16 residues. With V trimmed by 1 base and J by 7 bases, 5 bases remained unmatched. Germline-derived CDR1 and CDR2 are SEHNR and FQNEAQ (reference sequence). In DNA, the CDR3 is TGTGCCAGCAGCTTAGGACTAGCGGGAGATTTAAATGAGCAGTTCTTC. Translated, it gives CASSLGLAGDLNEQFF. Filled out from reference TRBV7-9 and TRBJ2-1, the complete variable domain reads DTGVSQNPRHKITKRGQNVTFRCDPISEHNRLYWYRQTLGQGPEFLTYFQNEAQLEKSRLLSDRFSAERPKGSFSTLEIQRTEQGDSAMYLCASSLGLAGDLNEQFFGPGTRLTVL.

The CDR3 bases are TGTGCTAGTGGTGAAGCCAGGGAGACTGAAGCTTTCTTT. Its translation is CASGEARETEAFF. The rearrangement joins TRBV12-5 to TRBJ1-1; tentatively, D is TRBD1 (5 bases). Trimming removed 5 bases at V and 5 bases at J, with 12 bases between. This CDR3 contains 13 residues. Germline V gene data show CDR1 as LGHNT and CDR2 as FRNRAP.

The rearrangement links TRBV15 to TRBJ2-7; D tentatively reads TRBD1 or TRBD2 (5 bases each). CDR1 is LNHNV, CDR2 YYDKDF, per germline (reference sequence). CDR3 length: 12 amino acids. The V and J ends lost 5 bases and 6 bases respectively, with 11 bases between them. Here the CDR3 reads CATSARGGEQYF. The CDR3 bases are TGTGCCACCAGCGCACGTGGGGGCGAGCAGTACTTC.

This clone was detected only a few times. This chain uses TRBV7-9 with TRBJ1-5; D gene unclear. The CDR3 length is 12 residues. The V and J ends lost 0 bases and 5 bases respectively, with 2 bases between them. From germline, CDR1 is SEHNR and CDR2 FQNEAQ (reference sequence). CDR3 DNA sequence: TGTGCCAGCAGCTTAGCGGATCAGCCCCAGCATTTT. This sequence encodes CASSLADQPQHF. The whole variable domain, remainder taken from reference TRBV7-9 and TRBJ1-5, is DTGVSQNPRHKITKRGQNVTFRCDPISEHNRLYWYRQTLGQGPEFLTYFQNEAQLEKSRLLSDRFSAERPKGSFSTLEIQRTEQGDSAMYLCASSLADQPQHFGDGTRLSIL.

The chain carries TRBV5-4 and TRBJ1-5, with TRBD1 as a possible D gene (5 bases). Trimming took off 0 bases at V and 4 bases at J, with 11 bases between the two ends. CDR1 SGHNT and CDR2 YYREEE come from the germline V gene (reference sequence). The CDR3 is 15 residues long. CDR3 in amino acids: CASSLEGAWNQPQHF. The DNA for the CDR3 is TGTGCCAGCAGCTTGGAAGGGGCTTGGAATCAGCCCCAGCATTTT.

This chain joins TRBV18 and TRBJ2-3; 12 bases are a match to TRBD2. V shed 3 bases and J 2 bases; nucleotides not matched to a gene: 3. The V gene's germline CDR1 is KGHSH and CDR2 LQKENI. The CDR3 extends over 16 amino acids. CDR3 in DNA: TGTGCCAGCTCACCTGGACTAGCGGGGACCACAGATACGCAGTATTTT. It encodes CASSPGLAGTTDTQYF.